The clone carrying this T cell receptor beta chain occurred many times. Its antigen is still unknown. The read gets to within 3 residues of the CDR3 end, and the germline J gene fills in the rest. These data come from a study of T cell clonality in common variable immunodeficiency. Sequencing was performed with immunoSEQ multiplex PCR; in TCRdb, only in-frame clones are kept and a portion is missing. Altogether tens of thousands of clones were found in the sample, and no singletons occur. Germline V gene data show CDR1 as LNHDA and CDR2 as SQIVND (reference sequence). The CDR3 is made up of 12 amino acids. V lost 5 bases and J lost 5, with 9 bases in between. Findings of the study overall: Compared with controls, CVID subjects had fewer shared TCRbeta clones. TCRbeta clonality was increased in CVID versus healthy controls. In common variable immunodeficiency, TCR beta chains reportedly carried fewer deletions and N-nucleotide insertions.

This clonotype was obtained from a person aged 18 to 75 in good health. The sample consisted of peripheral blood mononuclear cells. This chain joins TRBV19 and TRBJ2-5; D possibly corresponds to TRBD2 (6 bases). CDR3 sequence: CASSPRGETQYF. The sequenced part of the CDR3 DNA is TGTGCCAGTAGTCCCCGGGGGGAGACC. The full variable domain, completed using reference TRBV19 and TRBJ2-5, is DGGITQSPKYLFRKEGQNVTLSCEQNLNHDAMYWYRQDPGQGLRLIYYSQIVNDFQKGDIAEGYSVSREKKESFPLTVTSAQKNPTAFYLCASSPRGETQYFGPGTRLLVL.